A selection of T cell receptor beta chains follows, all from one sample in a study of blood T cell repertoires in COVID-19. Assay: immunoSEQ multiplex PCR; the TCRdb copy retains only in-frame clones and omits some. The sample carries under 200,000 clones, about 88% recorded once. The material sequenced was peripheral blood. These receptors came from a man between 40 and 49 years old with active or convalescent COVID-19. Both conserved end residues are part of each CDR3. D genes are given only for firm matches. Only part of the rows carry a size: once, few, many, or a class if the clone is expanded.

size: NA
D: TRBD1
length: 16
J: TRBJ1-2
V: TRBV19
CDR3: CASSITGGKANYGYTF
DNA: TGTGCCAGTAGTATCACAGGGGGCAAAGCTAACTATGGCTACACCTTC

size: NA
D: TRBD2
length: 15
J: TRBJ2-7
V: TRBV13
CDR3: CASSLAAGGRDEQYF
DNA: TGTGCCAGCAGCTTAGCAGCGGGAGGGCGAGACGAGCAGTACTTC

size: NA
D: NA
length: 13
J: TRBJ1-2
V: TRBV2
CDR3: CASSEFVYMGYTF
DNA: TGTGCCAGCAGTGAATTCGTGTATATGGGCTACACCTTC

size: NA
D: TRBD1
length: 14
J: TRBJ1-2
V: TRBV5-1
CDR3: CASSLGQGHYGYTF
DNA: TGCGCCAGCAGCTTGGGACAGGGACACTATGGCTACACCTTC

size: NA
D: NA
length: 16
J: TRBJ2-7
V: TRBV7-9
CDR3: CASSLTHRIDSYEQYF
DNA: TGTGCCAGCAGCTTAACTCACAGGATAGATTCCTACGAGCAGTACTTC

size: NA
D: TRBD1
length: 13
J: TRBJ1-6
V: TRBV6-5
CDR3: CASGDRPHSPLHF
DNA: TGTGCCAGCGGGGACAGGCCCCATTCACCCCTCCACTTT

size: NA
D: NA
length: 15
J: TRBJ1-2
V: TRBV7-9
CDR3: CASSLGGGGGYGYTF
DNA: TGTGCCAGCAGCTTAGGTGGCGGTGGAGGCTATGGCTACACCTTC

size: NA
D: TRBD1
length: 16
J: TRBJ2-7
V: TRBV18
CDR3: CASSGDRDRSIHEQYF
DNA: TGTGCCAGCTCTGGCGACCGGGACAGGTCGATCCACGAGCAGTACTTC

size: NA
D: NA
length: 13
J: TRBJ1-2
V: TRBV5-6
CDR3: CASSRSGPYGYTF
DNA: TGTGCCAGCAGCAGATCAGGTCCTTATGGCTACACCTTC

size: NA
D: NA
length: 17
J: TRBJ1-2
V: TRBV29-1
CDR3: CSVEDEALRSGDDGYTF
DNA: TGCAGCGTTGAAGATGAAGCGCTGAGGTCGGGGGACGATGGCTACACCTTC

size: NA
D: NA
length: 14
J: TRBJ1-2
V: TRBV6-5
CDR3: CASSASAGGYGYTF
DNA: TGTGCCAGCAGCGCGAGTGCGGGGGGCTATGGCTACACCTTC

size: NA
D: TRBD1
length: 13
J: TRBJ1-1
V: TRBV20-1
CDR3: CSASRDRDTEAFF
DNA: TGCAGTGCTAGTCGGGACAGGGACACTGAAGCTTTCTTT

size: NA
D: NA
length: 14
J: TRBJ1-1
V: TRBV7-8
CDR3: CASSLVGGNTEAFF
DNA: TGTGCCAGCAGCTTAGTCGGGGGGAATACTGAAGCTTTCTTT

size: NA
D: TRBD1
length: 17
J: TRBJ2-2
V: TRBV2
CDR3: CASSTPGQGTNTGELFF
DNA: TGTGCCAGCAGTACTCCGGGACAGGGCACGAACACCGGGGAGCTGTTTTTT

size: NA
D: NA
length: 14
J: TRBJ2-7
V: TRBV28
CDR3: CASSPYRDSYEQYF
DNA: TGTGCCAGCAGCCCTTACAGGGACTCCTACGAGCAGTACTTC

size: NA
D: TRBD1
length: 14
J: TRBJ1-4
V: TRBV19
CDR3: CASRATGDNEKLFF
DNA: TGTGCCAGTAGGGCGACAGGGGATAATGAAAAACTGTTTTTT

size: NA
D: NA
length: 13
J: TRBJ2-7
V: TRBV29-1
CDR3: CSVVASSTYEQYF
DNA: TGCAGCGTTGTTGCGTCTTCGACCTACGAGCAGTACTTC

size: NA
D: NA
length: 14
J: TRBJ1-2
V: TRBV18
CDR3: CASSIGDLNYGYTF
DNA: TGTGCCAGCTCAATCGGGGACTTAAACTATGGCTACACCTTC

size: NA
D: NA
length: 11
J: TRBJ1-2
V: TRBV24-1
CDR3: CATSDQYGYTF
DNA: TGTGCCACCAGTGACCAATATGGCTACACCTTC

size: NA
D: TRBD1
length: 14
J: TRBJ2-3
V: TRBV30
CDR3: CAWTAGTGSDTQYF
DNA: TGTGCCTGGACCGCCGGGACAGGGAGCGATACGCAGTATTTT

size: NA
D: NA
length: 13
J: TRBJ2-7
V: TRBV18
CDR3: CASSRDRQYEQYF
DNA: TGTGCCAGCTCCAGGGATCGGCAGTACGAGCAGTACTTC

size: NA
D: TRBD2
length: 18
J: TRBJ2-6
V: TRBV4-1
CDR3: CASSHPGGWLSGANVLTF
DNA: TGCGCCAGCAGCCATCCGGGGGGATGGCTCTCTGGGGCCAACGTCCTGACTTTC

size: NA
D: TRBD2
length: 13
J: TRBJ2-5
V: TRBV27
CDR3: CASISSGGHAQYF
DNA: TGTGCCAGCATCTCCTCGGGGGGGCATGCCCAGTACTTC

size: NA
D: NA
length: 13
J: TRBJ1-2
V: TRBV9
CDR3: CASSVEYGSGYTF
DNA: TGTGCCAGCAGCGTAGAATACGGTTCCGGCTACACCTTC

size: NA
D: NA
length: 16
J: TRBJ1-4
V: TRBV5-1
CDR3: CASSLASGVGDEKLFF
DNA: TGCGCCAGCAGCTTGGCCTCCGGGGTTGGTGATGAAAAACTGTTTTTT

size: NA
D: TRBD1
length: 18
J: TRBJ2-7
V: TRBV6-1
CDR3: CASSEAGIGTGSTYEQYF
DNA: TGTGCCAGCAGTGAAGCAGGGATCGGGACAGGGAGCACCTACGAGCAGTACTTC

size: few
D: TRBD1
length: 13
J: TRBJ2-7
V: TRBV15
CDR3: CATSTGQGYEQYF
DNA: TGTGCCACCAGCACCGGACAGGGTTACGAGCAGTACTTC